These 25 T cell receptor beta chains share one sample of origin, sequenced in a study of shared clonotypes between healthy human individuals. Here immunoSEQ multiplex PCR was the method, and the copy in TCRdb shows in-frame clones only, minus some. The sample consists of about 2.1 million clones, roughly 95% of them appearing once. CD8 cells classed as naive were CD45RO-negative and positively selected for CCR7, excluding terminally differentiated effector memory CD45RA+ cells. The sample comprised naive CD8+ T cells from PBMCs. The origin of the receptors is a man aged 18 to 29 in good health. Some clones in this sample may be carry-over from other donors' samples.

This chain joins TRBV14 and TRBJ2-3; a weak D match, TRBD2 (7 bases). The germline V and J ends were trimmed by 3 bases and 2 bases, with 18 bases remaining between them. This CDR3 has 17 residues. Germline CDR1 is SGHDN and CDR2 is FVKESK. The CDR3 sequence is CASSHFRGGDATDTQYF. In DNA form, the CDR3 reads TGTGCCAGCAGCCACTTCCGAGGGGGGGATGCCACAGATACGCAGTATTTT.

The chain joins TRBV5-1 to TRBJ2-1, with 10 bases identical to TRBD2. Per the germline V gene, CDR1 is SGHRS and CDR2 is YFSETQ. The CDR3 totals 18 residues. Losses at the gene ends were 0 bases for V and 8 bases for J; bases not matched to a gene: 14. CDR3 sequence (DNA): TGCGCCAGCAGCTTGGTAGGGGGACTAGCGCGTCGGATCGATGAGCAGTTCTTC. This gives the protein CASSLVGGLARRIDEQFF.

This clone was recorded once. The chain couples TRBV4-2 to TRBJ2-1; TRBD2 agrees at 8 bases. Germline V gene sequence: CDR1 LGHNA, CDR2 YNFKEQ. The CDR3 has 18 amino acids. V shed 5 bases and J 5 bases; nucleotides not matched to a gene: 17. CDR3: CASSGAVSGAGDDNEQFF. CDR3 nucleotide sequence: TGTGCCAGCAGCGGCGCTGTGTCGGGAGCGGGAGACGACAATGAGCAGTTCTTC.

The gene calls are TRBV5-3 and TRBJ1-5; 9 bases agree with TRBD1. TRBV5-3 is recorded as an ORF, its role being uncertain. The CDR3 is made up of 18 amino acids. V was clipped by 7 bases and J by 5 bases; unmatched bases: 19. This chain's CDR3 is CARLPGTGSRAAYQPQHF. The DNA of the CDR3 is TGTGCCAGATTACCCGGGACAGGGTCCCGCGCAGCCTATCAGCCCCAGCATTTT.

The J gene is TRBJ2-7, the V gene TRBV4-2; 8 nucleotides align to TRBD2. The CDR3 is made up of 14 amino acids. Trimming took 6 bases from V and 5 from J; bases not matched to a gene: 9. Looked up from germline, CDR1 is LGHNA and CDR2 is YNFKEQ. The CDR3 protein is CASSLRAGVDEQYF. Here the CDR3 DNA reads TGTGCCAGCAGTCTGAGAGCGGGAGTGGACGAGCAGTACTTC.

The chain employs TRBV5-4 and TRBJ1-5; TRBD1 matches 7 bases. V lost 7 bases and J lost 2; bases outside the gene matches: 3. Per the germline V gene, CDR1 is SGHNT and CDR2 is YYREEE (reference sequence). The CDR3 sequence is 13 residues long. The DNA for the CDR3 is TGTGCCAGCCTCGGACAGGGCAATCAGCCCCAGCATTTT. Its translation is CASLGQGNQPQHF.

This chain uses TRBV2 with TRBJ2-5, with D maybe TRBD1 (6 bases). The V end lost 0 bases, the J end lost 1 base, and 6 bases lay between the germline ends. This CDR3 comprises 14 residues. The germline V gene encodes CDR1 SNHLY and CDR2 FYNNEI. CDR3 protein: CASSEARGQETQYF. In DNA form, the CDR3 reads TGTGCCAGCAGTGAAGCCAGGGGCCAAGAGACCCAGTACTTC. The full variable domain, its missing parts supplied by reference TRBV2 and TRBJ2-5, is EPEVTQTPSHQVTQMGQEVILRCVPISNHLYFYWYRQILGQKVEFLVSFYNNEISEKSEIFDDQFSVERPDGSNFTLKIRSTKLEDSAMYFCASSEARGQETQYFGPGTRLLVL.

The CDR3 here is CASSLAPSLEQYF. The CDR3 coding sequence is TGTGCCAGCAGCTTAGCTCCTTCTCTCGAGCAGTACTTC. The V call is TRBV11-1, the J call TRBJ2-7; no firm D call. Per germline, CDR1 SGHAT and CDR2 FQDESV (reference sequence). This CDR3 contains 13 residues. Trimming took off 0 bases at V and 6 bases at J, with 9 bases between the two ends.

V gene TRBV7-6 combines with J gene TRBJ2-7, with a possible D match to TRBD1 (5 bases). Trimming pared 2 bases from V and 3 bases from J, leaving 8 bases between. Per germline, CDR1 SGHVS and CDR2 FNYEAQ. The CDR3 length is 13 residues. This CDR3 reads CASSLRQSYEQYF. In DNA form, the CDR3 reads TGTGCCAGCAGCTTAAGACAGAGCTACGAGCAGTACTTC.

The chain recombines TRBV7-9 with TRBJ2-7; a weak D match, TRBD2 (6 bases). The germline gives CDR1 SEHNR, CDR2 FQNEAQ (reference sequence). This CDR3 is built from 15 residues. V was pared by 5 bases and J by 4 bases, with 18 bases between. The CDR3, as DNA: TGTGCCAGCAGCCCCGCGTACCTAGCGTCTTACGAGCAGTACTTC. Translating it yields CASSPAYLASYEQYF.

The chain employs TRBV5-1 and TRBJ2-3; D is possibly TRBD2 (6 bases). The CDR3 has 20 amino acids. Germline V gene data show CDR1 as SGHRS and CDR2 as YFSETQ. Trimming left V 0 bases short and J 2 bases short, with 25 bases between. The DNA for the CDR3 is TGCGCCAGCAGCTTGGCCGTCGTAATAACCGGGACGGACTACACAGATACGCAGTATTTT. This translates into CASSLAVVITGTDYTDTQYF.

The CDR3 sequence: CASSIVLGDLNTEAFF. The CDR3 DNA follows: TGTGCCAGTAGTATAGTCTTGGGGGACTTGAACACTGAAGCTTTCTTT. V usage is TRBV19 and J usage is TRBJ1-1; D perhaps matches TRBD1 (5 bases). V shed 1 base and J shed 0 bases, with 12 bases lying between them. The CDR3 loop spans 16 amino acids. Germline CDR1 LNHDA, CDR2 SQIVND (reference sequence).

CDR3 nucleotide sequence: TGTGCCAGTAGTATCTCGGTCTGGCTCAATGAGCAGTTCTTC. This codes for CASSISVWLNEQFF. The chain is built from TRBV19 and TRBJ2-1; the D is unclear. This CDR3 spans 14 amino acids. From germline, CDR1 is LNHDA and CDR2 SQIVND (reference sequence). The germline V and J ends were trimmed by 3 bases and 6 bases, with 12 bases remaining between them.

The chain joins TRBV11-2 to TRBJ2-4; 7 nucleotides agree with TRBD2. The V gene's germline CDR1 is SGHAT and CDR2 FQNNGV. The length of the CDR3 is 13 residues. The V segment lost 4 bases and the J segment 9 bases; nucleotides outside the gene matches: 6. In DNA form, the CDR3 reads TGTGCCAGCAGCTCACCAGGACTAGTCATTCAGTACTTC. Encoded protein: CASSSPGLVIQYF.

V usage is TRBV19 and J usage is TRBJ2-7; possibly TRBD1 for D (5 bases). Germline V gene lookup returns CDR1 LNHDA and CDR2 SQIVND (reference sequence). This CDR3 has 15 amino acids. Trimming took 2 bases from V and 5 from J, leaving 16 bases between them. DNA for the CDR3: TGTGCCAGTAGTATAAGAGGCAGGGCCAGCGACGAGCAGTACTTC. Translated, it gives CASSIRGRASDEQYF.

This clone was seen a single time. The rearrangement links TRBV7-7 to TRBJ2-7, with D possibly TRBD2 on 5 matching bases. Germline assignment: CDR1 SSHAT and CDR2 FNYEAQ (reference sequence). The germline V and J ends were trimmed by 3 bases and 7 bases, with 13 bases remaining between them. The CDR3 consists of 13 residues. CDR3 coding DNA: TGTGCCAGCAGCTTCGTCGAGGGCGGTGAGCAGTACTTC. Its protein is CASSFVEGGEQYF.

This chain joins TRBV6-6 and TRBJ1-4; TRBD1 is a possible D gene (5 bases). Germline CDR1 is MNHNY and CDR2 is SVGAGI (reference sequence). Trimming removed 3 bases at V and 5 bases at J, with 16 bases between. This CDR3 comprises 16 residues. CDR3 DNA sequence: TGTGCCAGCAGTTATTCGGGGGAGGGTCCGAATGAAAAACTGTTTTTT. It specifies CASSYSGEGPNEKLFF.

The V and J genes are TRBV7-9 and TRBJ1-5, with no clear D. This CDR3 is 14 amino acids long. Germline CDR1 reads SEHNR; CDR2 reads FQNEAQ (reference sequence). The V gene lost 2 bases and the J gene lost 9 bases, with 14 bases spanning the gap. CDR3 in DNA: TGTGCCAGCAGCTTAAAGGACGGCCCGGGGCCCCAGCATTTT. Its protein is CASSLKDGPGPQHF.

The genes are TRBV28 and TRBJ2-7; 8 nucleotides line up with TRBD1. The CDR3 consists of 15 residues. Losses at the gene ends were 2 bases for V and 0 bases for J; bases not matched to a gene: 3. Germline values: CDR1 MDHEN, CDR2 SYDVKM. CDR3 region: CASSLTGGFSYEQYF. The CDR3 coding sequence is TGTGCCAGCAGTTTAACAGGGGGTTTCTCCTACGAGCAGTACTTC. Based on the CDR3 plus reference TRBV28 and TRBJ2-7, the full variable domain is DVKVTQSSRYLVKRTGEKVFLECVQDMDHENMFWYRQDPGLGLRLIYFSYDVKMKEKGDIPEGYSVSREKKERFSLILESASTNQTSMYLCASSLTGGFSYEQYFGPGTRLTVT.

The chain carries TRBV6-5 and TRBJ1-1; weak D call: TRBD1 (5 bases). The germline V and J ends were trimmed by 6 bases and 0 bases, with 14 bases remaining between them. Germline CDR1 and CDR2: MNHEY and SVGAGI. CDR3 length: 15 residues. The CDR3, as DNA: TGTGCCAGCAGCCACCGGGAGGACATGAACACTGAAGCTTTCTTT. It specifies CASSHREDMNTEAFF.

V is TRBV27 and J is TRBJ1-2; 11 bases agree with TRBD1. This CDR3 is 15 amino acids long. The V segment lost 5 bases and the J segment 5 bases; nucleotides outside the gene matches: 7. The germline V gene encodes CDR1 MNHEY and CDR2 SMNVEV (reference sequence). CDR3 sequence (DNA): TGTGCCAGCAGTGGGCGGACAGGGGGCGCATATGGCTACACCTTC. Amino acids: CASSGRTGGAYGYTF.

The V and J genes are TRBV4-1 and TRBJ1-5, with 7 positions matching TRBD1. This CDR3 has 15 residues. Germline V gene sequence: CDR1 MGHRA, CDR2 YSYEKL. Trimming cost V 3 bases and J 4 bases; bases outside gene matches: 6. The CDR3: CASSHADRENQPQHF. The CDR3 region has the DNA TGCGCCAGCAGCCACGCCGACAGGGAAAATCAGCCCCAGCATTTT.

The rearrangement links TRBV27 to TRBJ1-1, with 7 bases fitting TRBD1. From germline, CDR1 is MNHEY and CDR2 SMNVEV (reference sequence). V lost 1 base and J lost 2; bases outside the gene matches: 1. The CDR3 consists of 14 residues. CDR3 sequence: CASSLWDSNTEAFF. CDR3 nucleotide sequence: TGTGCCAGCAGTTTATGGGACAGCAACACTGAAGCTTTCTTT.

A word on this clone: Other DNA sequences within the sample encode an identical CDR3. The V and J genes are TRBV7-9 and TRBJ2-1; D perhaps matches TRBD2 (6 bases). V gave up 5 bases and J gave up 0 bases, with 11 bases separating them. The CDR3 extends over 15 amino acids. Germline CDR1 reads SEHNR; CDR2 reads FQNEAQ (reference sequence). CDR3 residues: CASSHSGSSYNEQFF. The DNA of the CDR3 is TGTGCCAGCAGCCATAGCGGATCCTCCTACAATGAGCAGTTCTTC. The full variable domain, with the rest looked up from reference TRBV7-9 and TRBJ2-1, is DTGVSQNPRHKITKRGQNVTFRCDPISEHNRLYWYRQTLGQGPEFLTYFQNEAQLEKSRLLSDRFSAERPKGSFSTLEIQRTEQGDSAMYLCASSHSGSSYNEQFFGPGTRLTVL.

Here the CDR3 reads CASSPGLAFEQFF. CDR3 coding DNA: TGTGCCAGCAGTCCCGGACTAGCGTTTGAGCAGTTCTTC. The chain uses TRBV27 and TRBJ2-1, with 9 bases lining up with TRBD2. Germline loops: CDR1 MNHEY, CDR2 SMNVEV (reference sequence). The CDR3 extends over 13 amino acids. J lost 9 bases, V lost 5 bases, and 5 bases had no gene match.